The 23 T cell receptor beta chains reported below all come from one sample, sequenced in a study of control samples from healthy donors and cancer patients. Sequencing was performed with immunoSEQ multiplex PCR; in TCRdb, only in-frame clones are kept and a portion is missing. The table has more than 95,000 clones, more than 85% seen once. The sequenced material came from PBMCs. These receptors all come from a man aged 55 to 69 with lung cancer.

The V gene is TRBV6-6, the J gene TRBJ1-6; 8 bases fit TRBD1. V gave up 4 bases and J gave up 10 bases; unmatched junction bases: 3. The length of the CDR3 is 13 residues. Germline-derived CDR1 and CDR2 are MNHNY and SVGAGI (reference sequence). The CDR3 loop reads CASSSAGGSPLHF. The CDR3 DNA sequence: TGTGCCAGCAGTTCTGCAGGGGGCTCACCCCTCCACTTT.

This clone has just one count. V usage is TRBV12-5 and J usage is TRBJ1-1; the match to TRBD1 covers 7 bases. Germline V lookup: CDR1 LGHNT, CDR2 FRNRAP. The CDR3 loop spans 13 amino acids. V trimming: 5 bases; J trimming: 0 bases; junction bases outside the gene matches: 0. CDR3 residues: CASGGTVNTEAFF. As DNA, the CDR3 is TGTGCTAGTGGTGGGACAGTGAACACTGAAGCTTTCTTT.

This clone has only one observation. This chain joins TRBV5-1 and TRBJ1-4, with unresolved D. Germline V gives CDR1 SGHRS, CDR2 YFSETQ. The ends were cut back, 4 bases at V and 7 bases at J, with 11 bases in the middle. CDR3 length: 13 amino acids. The CDR3 loop reads CASSLERSEKLFF. The CDR3, as DNA: TGCGCCAGCAGCCTGGAGCGGAGTGAAAAACTGTTTTTT. Complete variable domain (other parts from reference TRBV5-1 and TRBJ1-4): KAGVTQTPRYLIKTRGQQVTLSCSPISGHRSVSWYQQTPGQGLQFLFEYFSETQRNKGNFPGRFSGRQFSNSRSEMNVSTLELGDSALYLCASSLERSEKLFFGSGTQLSVL.

The gene calls are TRBV7-8 and TRBJ1-2, with TRBD1 as a possible D gene (6 bases). The CDR3 contains 17 residues. Trimming removed 3 bases from V and 4 bases from J, with 21 bases in between. The germline V gene has CDR1 SGHVS and CDR2 FQNEAQ. Here the CDR3 reads CASSFQGWELGSYGYTF. In DNA, the CDR3 is TGTGCCAGCAGCTTTCAGGGGTGGGAGTTAGGTTCCTATGGCTACACCTTC. The full variable domain, its missing parts supplied by reference TRBV7-8 and TRBJ1-2, is GAGVSQSPRYKVAKRGQDVALRCDPISGHVSLFWYQQALGQGPEFLTYFQNEAQLDKSGLPSDRFFAERPEGSVSTLKIQRTQQEDSAVYLCASSFQGWELGSYGYTFGSGTRLTVV.

J is TRBJ1-1 and V is TRBV27, with D hard to call. Trimming removed 3 bases from V and 4 bases from J, with 9 bases in between. Germline V gives CDR1 MNHEY, CDR2 SMNVEV (reference sequence). The CDR3 sequence is 13 residues long. DNA of the CDR3: TGTGCCAGCAGTTTTGGACGCTCCACTGAAGCTTTCTTT. It translates to CASSFGRSTEAFF.

The chain links TRBV24-1 to TRBJ2-2, with 10 bases lining up with TRBD2. Trimming at V came to 8 bases and at J to 6 bases, leaving 8 bases not matched to a gene. The germline V gene has CDR1 KGHDR and CDR2 SFDVKD. The CDR3 length is 15 residues. Written as DNA, the CDR3 is TGTGCCACCAAGAGCGGGGGGGCGCCGGCCGGGGAGCTGTTTTTT. Residues: CATKSGGAPAGELFF.

This chain uses TRBV30 with TRBJ2-5; either TRBD1 or TRBD2 may supply D (6 bases each). V was trimmed by 2 bases and J by 5 bases, leaving 15 bases between them. The germline V gene encodes CDR1 GTSNPN and CDR2 SVGIG (reference sequence). There are 14 residues in the CDR3. The CDR3, as DNA: TGTGCCTGGAGTCGGGTCTTAGGGGGGGAGACCCAGTACTTC. It encodes CAWSRVLGGETQYF.

V and J are TRBV7-2 and TRBJ2-1; TRBD1 is a possible D gene (5 bases). The CDR3 has 15 residues. V shed 1 base and J shed 7 bases, with 14 bases lying between them. Germline assignment: CDR1 SGHTA and CDR2 FQGNSA. CDR3 bases: TGTGCCAGCAGCTTAGGGCAGGGCCGTATTAATGAGCAGTTCTTC. Amino acid sequence: CASSLGQGRINEQFF.

The chain links TRBV6-1 to TRBJ2-7, with no clear D. The length of the CDR3 is 13 residues. Germline assignment: CDR1 MNHNS and CDR2 SASEGT. Trimming cost V 5 bases and J 7 bases, with 15 bases left between them. The CDR3 here is CASSYQSSREQYV. CDR3 nucleotide sequence: TGTGCCAGCAGTTATCAGTCGAGTAGGGAGCAGTACGTC.

The chain employs TRBV5-1 and TRBJ2-6, with no clear D. Germline V gives CDR1 SGHRS, CDR2 YFSETQ. Between the trimmed V and J ends, which lost 0 bases and 2 bases, there was a span of 6 bases. The CDR3 is 15 amino acids. The DNA for the CDR3 is TGCGCCAGCAGCTTGGATGGTCCTGGGGCCAACGTCCTGACTTTC. Encoded protein: CASSLDGPGANVLTF.

Only one count was recorded for this clone. The J gene is TRBJ2-5, the V gene TRBV6-5, with 8 bases lining up with TRBD2. The CDR3 covers 15 residues. After removal of 2 bases from V and 0 bases from J, the junction contained 2 bases not matched to a gene. Germline lookup yields CDR1 MNHEY and CDR2 SVGAGI. The CDR3 DNA reads as TGTGCCAGCAGTTACCAGCGGGGGTACCAAGAGACCCAGTACTTC. Translating it yields CASSYQRGYQETQYF.

The V and J genes are TRBV5-6 and TRBJ2-3, with 8 bases that match TRBD1. Germline CDR1 reads SGHDT; CDR2 reads YYEEEE. CDR3 length: 14 residues. V shed 5 bases and J 2 bases; nucleotides not matched to a gene: 4. The CDR3 region is CASRQTGVTDTQYF. DNA for the CDR3: TGTGCCAGCAGACAGACAGGGGTCACAGATACGCAGTATTTT.

The J gene is TRBJ2-5, the V gene TRBV6-5; 7 bases are a match to TRBD1. CDR1 and CDR2 (germline): MNHEY, SVGAGI. Unmatched junction bases numbered 12, after V lost 6 bases and J lost 5 bases. The CDR3 covers 15 residues. CDR3 nucleotides: TGTGCCAGCAGGAACCGTAATTTACAGGGGGAGACCCAGTACTTC. Translated, it gives CASRNRNLQGETQYF.

The V and J genes are TRBV9 and TRBJ1-2, with D uncertain. CDR3 length equals 14 residues. Trimming left V 4 bases short and J 4 bases short, with 14 bases between. The V gene's germline CDR1 is SGDLS and CDR2 YYNGEE. CDR3 in DNA: TGTGCCAGCAGCTCCCCGTCCCAGCCCTATGGCTACACCTTC. This codes for CASSSPSQPYGYTF.

In DNA form, the CDR3 reads TGTGCCAGCATGGAGGAGGGGAGGTGGGAGACCCAGTACTTC. Protein product: CASMEEGRWETQYF. The chain uses TRBV3-1 (or the pseudogene TRBV3-2) and TRBJ2-5; D may be TRBD2 (6 bases). Germline CDR1 reads LGHDT; CDR2 reads YNNKEL (reference sequence). The CDR3 has 14 residues. Trimming shortened V by 7 bases and J by 5 bases, and 17 bases separated the two germline ends.

The J gene is TRBJ2-2, the V gene TRBV11-3; 9 bases fit TRBD1. The CDR3 consists of 16 residues. V was clipped by 1 base and J by 3 bases; unmatched bases: 3. Germline V gives CDR1 SGHNT, CDR2 YENEEA. The CDR3 is CASSLGGQGYTGELFF. Here the CDR3 DNA reads TGTGCCAGCAGCTTAGGGGGACAGGGATACACCGGGGAGCTGTTTTTT.

The chain recombines TRBV11-2 with TRBJ2-7; TRBD2 agrees at 10 bases. CDR3 length: 14 amino acids. V was clipped by 3 bases and J by 6 bases; unmatched bases: 5. In germline, CDR1 is SGHAT, CDR2 FQNNGV. The CDR3 DNA reads TGTGCCAGCAGCTTTTATCTAGCGGGGGTCGAGCAGTACTTC. It codes for CASSFYLAGVEQYF.

This chain connects TRBV15 to TRBJ1-5; TRBD1 matches at 10 bases. The germline CDR1 and CDR2 sequences are LNHNV and YYDKDF (reference sequence). The CDR3 contains 18 residues. Losses at the gene ends were 0 bases for V and 4 bases for J; bases not matched to a gene: 9. CDR3: CATSRDSGTGVGNQPQHF. CDR3 sequence (DNA): TGTGCCACCAGCAGAGATAGTGGGACAGGGGTTGGGAATCAGCCCCAGCATTTT. Full variable domain (missing parts from reference TRBV15 and TRBJ1-5): DAMVIQNPRYQVTQFGKPVTLSCSQTLNHNVMYWYQQKSSQAPKLLFHYYDKDFNNEADTPDNFQSRRPNTSFCFLDIRSPGLGDTAMYLCATSRDSGTGVGNQPQHFGDGTRLSIL.

This clone was counted a single time. The V gene is TRBV20-1, the J gene TRBJ2-2, with TRBD1 identical over 10 bases. Germline V CDR1 and CDR2: DFQATT, SNEGSKA (reference sequence). CDR3 length equals 13 residues. J lost 8 bases, V lost 6 bases, and 6 bases had no gene match. The CDR3 sequence is CSASRQGAGELFF. The DNA for the CDR3 is TGCAGTGCGAGTAGACAGGGGGCAGGGGAGCTGTTTTTT.

In this sample, this clone turned up once. The chain couples TRBV18 to TRBJ2-7; 10 positions match TRBD1. The germline V gene has CDR1 KGHSH and CDR2 LQKENI. The CDR3 covers 16 residues. Trimming cost V 1 base and J 5 bases; bases outside gene matches: 8. This CDR3 is CASSPRFGTGVDEQYF. Written as DNA, the CDR3 is TGTGCCAGCTCACCACGTTTCGGGACAGGGGTCGACGAGCAGTACTTC.

The V call is TRBV29-1, the J call TRBJ2-7, with 8 nucleotides matching TRBD2. Germline V gives CDR1 SQVTM, CDR2 ANQGSEA. V lost 0 bases and J lost 7; bases outside the gene matches: 11. The CDR3 is made up of 15 amino acids. The CDR3 nucleotides are TGCAGCGTTGAAGATAGACGGGGGGGCCCTGGAGAGCAGTACTTC. Translation gives CSVEDRRGGPGEQYF.

This chain joins TRBV20-1 and TRBJ2-7, with TRBD2 matching 10 bases. The germline V gene encodes CDR1 DFQATT and CDR2 SNEGSKA (reference sequence). Trimming took 3 bases from V and 5 from J; bases not matched to a gene: 7. The CDR3 is 14 residues long. In DNA, the CDR3 is TGCAGTGCTAGTGAAGCGGGGGGGCCTAACGAGCAGTACTTC. This gives the protein CSASEAGGPNEQYF.

This clone is labeled as hyperexpanded. The rearrangement uses TRBV5-5 and TRBJ2-7; weak D call: TRBD2 (6 bases). CDR3 size: 14 residues. The V gene lost 1 base and the J gene lost 3 bases, with 11 bases spanning the gap. Germline V gene sequence: CDR1 SGHKS, CDR2 YYEKEE (reference sequence). The CDR3 DNA follows: TGTGCCAGCAGCTTGAGAGGGACTGACTACGAGCAGTACTTC. Protein: CASSLRGTDYEQYF.